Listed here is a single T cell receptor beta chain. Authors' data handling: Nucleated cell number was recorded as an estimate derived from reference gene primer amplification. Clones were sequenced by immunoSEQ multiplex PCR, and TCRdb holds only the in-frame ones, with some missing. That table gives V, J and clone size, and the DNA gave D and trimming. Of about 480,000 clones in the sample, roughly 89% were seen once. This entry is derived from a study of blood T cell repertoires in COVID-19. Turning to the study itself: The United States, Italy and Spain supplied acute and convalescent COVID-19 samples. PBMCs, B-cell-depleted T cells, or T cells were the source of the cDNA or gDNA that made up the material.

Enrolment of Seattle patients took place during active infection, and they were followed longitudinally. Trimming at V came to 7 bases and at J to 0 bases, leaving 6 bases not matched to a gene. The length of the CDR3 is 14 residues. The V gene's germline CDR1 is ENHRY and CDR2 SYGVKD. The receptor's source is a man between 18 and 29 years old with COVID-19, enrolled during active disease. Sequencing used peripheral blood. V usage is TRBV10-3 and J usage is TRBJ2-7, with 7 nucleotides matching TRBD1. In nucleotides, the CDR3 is TGTGCCATCATGGGGACAGCCAGCTCCTACGAGCAGTACTTC. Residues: CAIMGTASSYEQYF.